Sequencing of this T cell receptor beta chain was carried out in a study of Graves' ophthalmopathy and Graves' hyperthyroidism. Findings and caveats of the study: At about 70% sensitivity and about 72% specificity, the model predicted progression of the ophthalmopathy. Among thyroid clonotypes expanded above 0.001 frequency, most also appeared in blood.

This clonotype was seen repeatedly, ten times or more. No antigen is known for it. Amplification of TCR beta CDR3 regions used RNA transcripts. Following a first-round RT-PCR that used HTBI primers, a second-round multiplex PCR was carried out. From the multiplex PCR reads, TCRdb called clonotypes with MiXCR, one entry per CDR3 protein. In the table there are nearly 400,000 distinct CDR3 sequences, around 17% of which are singletons. Germline CDR1 and CDR2: LNHDA and SQIVND (reference sequence). The CDR3 runs 16 residues. The V gene lost 5 bases and the J gene lost 7 bases, with 18 bases spanning the gap. Exclusion applied to patients with other autoimmune diseases, uncontrolled infections, pregnancy or lactation. From fresh peripheral blood, about 10 ml in volume, the PBMCs were obtained.

This TCR came from a woman aged 18-35 years with Graves' ophthalmopathy. Sequenced sample: peripheral blood. The chain combines TRBV19 with TRBJ2-6; perhaps D is TRBD1 or TRBD2 (5 bases each). CDR3 nucleotides: TGTGCCAGTAGTCCCGGGGCCGCAAACAAAGCCAACGTCCTGACTTTC. The encoded protein is CASSPGAANKANVLTF.